Sequencing of this TCR beta chain was carried out in a study of T-cell reconstitution after alpha-beta-depleted transplantation in children. This clonotype was recorded many times. Antigen unknown. At one end, the junction sequence differs from germline, possibly due to a read error. The CDR3 totals 12 residues. CDR1 is SGHDN, CDR2 FVKESK, per germline. Study-wide results and limits: Day-60 TCRbeta diversity that was high in some patients was derived from surviving recipient T cells and thymic progenitors. A year had passed since transplant, and T-cell counts and diversity by then came mostly from newly produced T cells. Reportedly, only several hundred clones from non-depleted graft cells drove alpha-beta T-cell counts at about two months.

TCRbeta library construction was performed incorporating unique molecular identifiers. Each CDR3 protein gets one entry after TCRdb re-called the PCR reads with MiXCR. Counted here are 670,000 or so distinct CDR3 sequences, around 13% occurring once; the ten biggest clones make up about 0.79%. This clonotype was sampled from a girl aged 2-15 years with congenital amegakaryocytic thrombocytopenia, due to receive a stem cell transplant. The sample in question was PBMCs, obtained before TCRalphabeta/CD19-depleted stem cell transplant. The rearrangement links TRBV14 to TRBJ2-1; D uncertain. This CDR3 is CASSQDSNVQFF. CDR3 DNA sequence: TGTGCCAGCAGCCAAGATTCGAATGTGCAGTTCTTC.